Described below is a single T cell receptor beta chain sequence and its context. Its antigen is undetermined. Researchers collected about 9.6 milliliters of peripheral blood from every single donor. The sample belongs to a study of blood T cells in healthy people across ages. Study observations and caveats: Greater diversity and more naive CD4+ cells were seen in long-lived donors than in aged donors.

The second PCR ran about 6 to 12 cycles with a sample-barcoded 5' primer and J-beta primers. TCRdb re-derived calls from the 5' RACE reads in MiXCR, one entry per CDR3 protein. The sample includes some 1.4 million distinct CDR3 sequences, 40% to 50% seen only once; the top ten take under 8%. Germline CDR1 and CDR2: SGDLS and YYNGEE. V was trimmed by 6 bases and J by 0 bases, leaving 12 bases between them. CDR3 length: 15 amino acids. The sequence derives from a woman aged 18-35 years in good health. The chain recombines TRBV9 with TRBJ2-2, with D possibly TRBD2 on 5 matching bases. Sequencing input: blood. CDR3 amino acids: CASTRGLTNTGELFF. The CDR3 DNA is TGTGCCAGCACCCGCGGACTCACGAACACCGGGGAGCTGTTTTTT.